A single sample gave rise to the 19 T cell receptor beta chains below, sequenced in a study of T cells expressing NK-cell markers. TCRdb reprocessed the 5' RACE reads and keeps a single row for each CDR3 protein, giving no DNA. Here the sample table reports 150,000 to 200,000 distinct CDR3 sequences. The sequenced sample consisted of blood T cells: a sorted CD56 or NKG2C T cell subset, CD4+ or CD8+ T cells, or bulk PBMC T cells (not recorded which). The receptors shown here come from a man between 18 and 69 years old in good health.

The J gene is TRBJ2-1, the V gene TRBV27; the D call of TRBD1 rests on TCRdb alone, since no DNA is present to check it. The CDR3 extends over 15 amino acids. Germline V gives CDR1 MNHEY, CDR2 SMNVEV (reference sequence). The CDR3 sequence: CASTPGTQAYNEQFF.

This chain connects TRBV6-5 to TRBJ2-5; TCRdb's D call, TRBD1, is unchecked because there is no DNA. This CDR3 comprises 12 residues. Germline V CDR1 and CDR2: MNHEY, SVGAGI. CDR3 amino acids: CATLAPEETQYF.

CDR3 residues: CASSQESGLAAYEQYF. The chain carries TRBV3-1 and TRBJ2-7; TCRdb indicates TRBD2, and absent DNA this call remains unverified. The CDR3 runs 16 residues. Germline values: CDR1 LGHDT, CDR2 YNNKEL (reference sequence).

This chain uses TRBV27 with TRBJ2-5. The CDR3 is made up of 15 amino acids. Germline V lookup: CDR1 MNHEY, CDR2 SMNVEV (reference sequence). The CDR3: CASSLYGFLQETQYF.

The CDR3 protein is CSARARDGLIYEQYF. The chain joins TRBV20-1 to TRBJ2-7; TCRdb reports TRBD1, a call that lacks DNA to check it against. CDR1 and CDR2 from the germline V gene are DFQATT and SNEGSKA (reference sequence). This CDR3 has 15 residues.

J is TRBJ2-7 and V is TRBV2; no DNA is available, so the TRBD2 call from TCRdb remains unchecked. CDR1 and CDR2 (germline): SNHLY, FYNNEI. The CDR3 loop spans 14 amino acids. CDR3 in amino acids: CASSVSGGIYEQYF. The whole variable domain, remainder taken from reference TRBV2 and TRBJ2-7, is EPEVTQTPSHQVTQMGQEVILRCVPISNHLYFYWYRQILGQKVEFLVSFYNNEISEKSEIFDDQFSVERPDGSNFTLKIRSTKLEDSAMYFCASSVSGGIYEQYFGPGTRLTVT.

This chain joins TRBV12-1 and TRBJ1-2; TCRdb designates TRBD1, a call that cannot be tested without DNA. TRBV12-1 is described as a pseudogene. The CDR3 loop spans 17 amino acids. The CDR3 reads CASSSPPWTAYLYGYTF.

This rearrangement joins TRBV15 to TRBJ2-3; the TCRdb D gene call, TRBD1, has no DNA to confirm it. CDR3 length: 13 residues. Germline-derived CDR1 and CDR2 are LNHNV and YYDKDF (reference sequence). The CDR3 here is CATGDRRADTQYF.

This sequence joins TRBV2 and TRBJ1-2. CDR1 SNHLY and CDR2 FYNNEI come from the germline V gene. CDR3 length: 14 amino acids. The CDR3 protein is CASSDTRTNYGYTF.

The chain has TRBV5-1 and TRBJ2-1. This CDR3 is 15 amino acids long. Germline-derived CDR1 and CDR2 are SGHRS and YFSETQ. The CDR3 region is CASSLGGSWGNEQFF.

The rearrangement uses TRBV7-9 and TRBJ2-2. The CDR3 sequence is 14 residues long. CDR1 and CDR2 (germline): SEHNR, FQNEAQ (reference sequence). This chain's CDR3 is CASSLGLNTGELFF.

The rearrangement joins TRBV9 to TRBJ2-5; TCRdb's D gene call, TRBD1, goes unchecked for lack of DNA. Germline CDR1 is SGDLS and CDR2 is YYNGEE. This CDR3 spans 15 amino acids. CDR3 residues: CAGNREGVVGETQYF.

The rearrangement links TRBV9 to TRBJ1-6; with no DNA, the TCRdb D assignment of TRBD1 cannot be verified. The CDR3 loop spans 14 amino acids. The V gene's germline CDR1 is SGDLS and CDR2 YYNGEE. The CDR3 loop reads CASSLTGVFSPLHF.

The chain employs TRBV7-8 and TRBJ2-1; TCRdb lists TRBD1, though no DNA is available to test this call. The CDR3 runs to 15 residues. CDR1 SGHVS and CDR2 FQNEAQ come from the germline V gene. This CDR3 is CASSLAPGTGDEQFF.

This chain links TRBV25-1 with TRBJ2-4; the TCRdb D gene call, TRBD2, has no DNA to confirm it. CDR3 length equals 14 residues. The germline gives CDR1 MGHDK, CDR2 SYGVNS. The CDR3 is CASRPPGTINIQYF.

The CDR3 region is CASSFSGDSSTDTQYF. V and J are TRBV27 and TRBJ2-3; the D gene TCRdb calls, TRBD1, cannot be checked with no DNA. The CDR3 is 16 amino acids. CDR1 is MNHEY and CDR2 is SMNVEV in the germline V gene (reference sequence).

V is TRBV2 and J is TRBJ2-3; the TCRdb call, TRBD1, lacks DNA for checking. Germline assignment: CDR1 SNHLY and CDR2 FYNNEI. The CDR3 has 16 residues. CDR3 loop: CASSDGPGQGADTQYF.

The CDR3 here is CSAPGDAVMNTEAFF. The chain couples TRBV20-1 to TRBJ1-1; TCRdb's assignment of TRBD1 cannot be checked, as there is no DNA. The CDR3 spans 15 residues. Germline-derived CDR1 and CDR2 are DFQATT and SNEGSKA (reference sequence).

CDR3 residues: CASSLAAGGTSYEQYF. The rearrangement links TRBV5-1 to TRBJ2-7; the D call of TRBD2 rests on TCRdb alone, since no DNA is present to check it. Germline values: CDR1 SGHRS, CDR2 YFSETQ. The CDR3 contains 16 residues.